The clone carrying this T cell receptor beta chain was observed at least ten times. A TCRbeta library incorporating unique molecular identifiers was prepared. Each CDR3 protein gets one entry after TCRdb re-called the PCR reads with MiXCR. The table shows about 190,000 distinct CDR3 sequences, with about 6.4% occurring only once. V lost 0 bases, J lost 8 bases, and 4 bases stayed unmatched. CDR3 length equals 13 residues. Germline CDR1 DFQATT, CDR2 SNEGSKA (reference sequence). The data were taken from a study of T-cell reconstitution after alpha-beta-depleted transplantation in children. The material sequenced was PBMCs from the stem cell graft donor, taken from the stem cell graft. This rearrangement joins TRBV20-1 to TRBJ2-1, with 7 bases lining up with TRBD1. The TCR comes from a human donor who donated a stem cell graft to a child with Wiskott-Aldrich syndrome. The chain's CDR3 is CSARDDRDYEQFF. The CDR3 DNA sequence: TGCAGTGCTAGAGACGACAGGGATTATGAGCAGTTCTTC.